The 26 T cell receptor beta chains listed next were all sequenced from one sample in a study of T cell responses to AZD1222 COVID-19 vaccine. Sequencing was performed with immunoSEQ multiplex PCR; in TCRdb, only in-frame clones are kept and a portion is missing. The sample records some 120,000 clones, about 89% being singletons. The specimen comprised peripheral blood, sampled on day 0 of AZD1222 vaccination. Source of these receptors: an adult in good health.

The gene calls are TRBV2 and TRBJ2-5; either TRBD1 or TRBD2 may supply D (5 bases each). V was clipped by 3 bases and J by 5 bases, with 13 bases between them. This CDR3 has 14 residues. The germline V gene encodes CDR1 SNHLY and CDR2 FYNNEI. Written as DNA, the CDR3 is TGTGCCAGCAGTGAGCACAGGTCGGGGGAGACCCAGTACTTC. Protein product: CASSEHRSGETQYF.

The CDR3 bases are TGTGCCAGCAGCCAAGATCTGGGACACTTCATTCCAGAGCAGTACTTC. Its protein product is CASSQDLGHFIPEQYF. J is TRBJ2-7 and V is TRBV14, with a possible D match to TRBD1 (6 bases). Germline V gene data show CDR1 as SGHDN and CDR2 as FVKESK. This CDR3 has 16 residues. Between the trimmed V and J ends, which lost 0 bases and 7 bases, there was a span of 19 bases.

The chain's CDR3 is CASSLTSGMNTEAFF. The CDR3 DNA sequence: TGTGCCAGCAGCTTGACCAGTGGGATGAACACTGAAGCTTTCTTT. V gene TRBV7-9 combines with J gene TRBJ1-1, with unresolved D. The CDR3 runs 15 residues. The germline CDR1 and CDR2 sequences are SEHNR and FQNEAQ (reference sequence). V lost 3 bases, J lost 0 bases, and 11 bases lay in between.

The V call is TRBV3-1 (or the pseudogene TRBV3-2), the J call TRBJ2-5; TRBD2 agrees at 10 bases. Germline V gene sequence: CDR1 LGHDT, CDR2 YNNKEL (reference sequence). With V trimmed by 7 bases and J by 7 bases, 21 bases remained unmatched. The CDR3 runs to 18 residues. For the CDR3, the DNA is TGTGCCAGCAAGTTTCGCAGGACTAGCGGACTCCTACCGGGGACCCAGTACTTC. This translates into CASKFRRTSGLLPGTQYF.

The J gene is TRBJ1-2, the V gene TRBV19; 11 bases map to TRBD1. The CDR3 loop spans 15 amino acids. Trimming at V came to 5 bases and at J to 8 bases, leaving 10 bases not matched to a gene. CDR1 is LNHDA and CDR2 is SQIVND in the germline V gene (reference sequence). In DNA, the CDR3 is TGTGCCAGTAGTCCGACCGGGACAGGGGGTGGCGGCTACACCTTC. This sequence encodes CASSPTGTGGGGYTF.

V is TRBV24-1 and J is TRBJ1-2; no reliable D call. CDR1 and CDR2 from the germline V gene are KGHDR and SFDVKD. The CDR3 totals 14 residues. Trimming cost V 4 bases and J 4 bases, with 12 bases left between them. The CDR3 coding sequence is TGTGCCACCAGTGACCAGTCAAAGCCCTATGGCTACACCTTC. It encodes CATSDQSKPYGYTF.

V gene TRBV7-2 combines with J gene TRBJ2-2; a possible D gene is TRBD2 (8 bases). Trimming removed 4 bases at V and 7 bases at J, with 16 bases between. This CDR3 spans 15 amino acids. Germline CDR1 reads SGHTA; CDR2 reads FQGNSA. CDR3 sequence (DNA): TGTGCCAGCAGCTCCAGGGGGGGACTAGTCGGGGAGCTGTTTTTT. Its translation is CASSSRGGLVGELFF.

The chain employs TRBV6-5 and TRBJ1-5; 7 bases are shared with TRBD1. CDR1 is MNHEY, CDR2 SVGAGI, per germline. Germline trimming cut 6 bases from V and 3 bases from J; bases unmatched to any gene: 5. The length of the CDR3 is 14 residues. CDR3 sequence: CASSHDRANQPQHF. The CDR3 nucleotides are TGTGCCAGCAGCCATGACAGGGCCAATCAGCCCCAGCATTTT.

This sequence joins TRBV6-5 and TRBJ2-3; unclear D gene. CDR3 size: 13 residues. Trimming took off 5 bases at V and 1 base at J, with 7 bases between the two ends. Germline assignment: CDR1 MNHEY and CDR2 SVGAGI. The CDR3 protein is CASSTPRTDTQYF. The CDR3 nucleotides are TGTGCCAGCAGTACCCCCCGCACAGATACGCAGTATTTT.

The chain employs TRBV5-8 and TRBJ2-5; D is perhaps TRBD1 (8 bases). This CDR3 is 16 amino acids long. Germline loops: CDR1 SGHTS, CDR2 YDEGEE. V lost 3 bases, J lost 5 bases, and 20 bases lay in between. CDR3 protein: CASSWGTGRRGETQYF. In DNA, the CDR3 is TGTGCCAGCAGCTGGGGGACAGGCAGGCGGGGGGAGACCCAGTACTTC. Full variable domain (outside the CDR3, taken from reference TRBV5-8 and TRBJ2-5): EAGVTQSPTHLIKTRGQQATLRCSPISGHTSVYWYQQALGLGLQFLLWYDEGEERNRGNFPPRFSGRQFPNYSSELNVNALELEDSALYLCASSWGTGRRGETQYFGPGTRLLVL.

The chain joins TRBV30 to TRBJ1-1; no reliable D call. Germline CDR1 reads GTSNPN; CDR2 reads SVGIG (reference sequence). V lost 3 bases and J 5 bases, leaving 7 bases between the germline ends. The CDR3 contains 11 residues. CDR3 DNA: TGTGCCTGGAGGGACGTAACTGAAGCTTTCTTT. Translating gives CAWRDVTEAFF.

V is TRBV30 and J is TRBJ1-3; the match to TRBD1 covers 8 bases. This CDR3 contains 17 residues. V trimming: 1 base; J trimming: 1 base; junction bases outside the gene matches: 9. CDR1 is GTSNPN, CDR2 SVGIG, per germline (reference sequence). CDR3 loop: CAWSAPYDRGSGNTIYF. DNA for the CDR3: TGTGCCTGGAGTGCCCCCTACGACAGGGGATCTGGAAACACCATATATTTT.

The rearrangement uses TRBV10-1 and TRBJ2-2, with 9 positions matching TRBD2. Germline loops: CDR1 WNHNN, CDR2 SYGVQD (reference sequence). The CDR3 runs to 17 residues. V lost 6 bases to trimming and J lost 5 bases; unmatched junction nucleotides: 13. CDR3 nucleotide sequence: TGCGCCAGCAGCCAATCCATAGCGGGAGTTCTAACCGGGGAGCTGTTTTTT. Amino acids: CASSQSIAGVLTGELFF.

The rearrangement uses TRBV5-6 and TRBJ1-3; 11 nucleotides agree with TRBD1. Trimming took 1 base from V and 3 from J; bases not matched to a gene: 3. The CDR3 runs to 16 residues. Germline-derived CDR1 and CDR2 are SGHDT and YYEEEE. The CDR3 DNA sequence: TGTGCCAGCAGCTTGCGGGGGACAGGGGGTGGAAACACCATATATTTT. Residues: CASSLRGTGGGNTIYF.

The V gene is TRBV7-2, the J gene TRBJ1-2, with 8 bases lining up with TRBD1. After removal of 5 bases from V and 6 bases from J, the junction contained 8 bases not matched to a gene. This CDR3 comprises 14 residues. Germline CDR1 reads SGHTA; CDR2 reads FQGNSA. CDR3 sequence: CASSPRQGQDGYTF. As DNA, the CDR3 is TGTGCCAGCAGCCCACGACAGGGACAGGATGGCTACACCTTC.

This chain uses TRBV5-4 with TRBJ1-2; D unresolved. V dropped 0 bases and J dropped 6 bases, with 15 bases sitting between them. The germline CDR1 and CDR2 sequences are SGHNT and YYREEE (reference sequence). The CDR3 is 15 residues long. CDR3 protein: CASSLDGIGGNGYTF. The CDR3 coding sequence is TGTGCCAGCAGCTTGGATGGTATAGGAGGAAATGGCTACACCTTC. Filled out from reference TRBV5-4 and TRBJ1-2, the complete variable domain reads ETGVTQSPTHLIKTRGQQVTLRCSSQSGHNTVSWYQQALGQGPQFIFQYYREEENGRGNFPPRFSGLQFPNYSSELNVNALELDDSALYLCASSLDGIGGNGYTFGSGTRLTVV.

V and J are TRBV5-6 and TRBJ1-5; the D is unclear. Between the trimmed V and J ends, which lost 2 bases and 5 bases, there was a span of 8 bases. CDR1 and CDR2 from the germline V gene are SGHDT and YYEEEE. CDR3 size: 13 residues. CDR3 amino acids: CASSFTRDQPQHF. CDR3 coding DNA: TGTGCCAGCAGCTTTACCCGAGATCAGCCCCAGCATTTT. The whole variable domain, remainder taken from reference TRBV5-6 and TRBJ1-5, is DAGVTQSPTHLIKTRGQQVTLRCSPKSGHDTVSWYQQALGQGPQFIFQYYEEEERQRGNFPDRFSGHQFPNYSSELNVNALLLGDSALYLCASSFTRDQPQHFGDGTRLSIL.

This clone has just one count. The chain is built from TRBV2 and TRBJ1-3; 9 bases line up with TRBD1. The CDR3 is made up of 14 amino acids. The V and J ends lost 1 base and 7 bases, in that order; junction bases with no gene match: 2. The germline CDR1 and CDR2 sequences are SNHLY and FYNNEI. The CDR3 DNA reads TGTGCCAGCAGTGAAGGGACAGGGGTTAACACCATATATTTT. This translates into CASSEGTGVNTIYF. Combining the CDR3 with reference TRBV2 and TRBJ1-3 gives the whole variable domain EPEVTQTPSHQVTQMGQEVILRCVPISNHLYFYWYRQILGQKVEFLVSFYNNEISEKSEIFDDQFSVERPDGSNFTLKIRSTKLEDSAMYFCASSEGTGVNTIYFGEGSWLTVV.

V is TRBV9 and J is TRBJ1-2, with TRBD1 matching over 7 bases. Germline CDR1 is SGDLS and CDR2 is YYNGEE. The CDR3 has 16 residues. V was clipped by 0 bases and J by 8 bases; unmatched bases: 13. This CDR3 reads CASSVGQGLKAGGYTF. DNA of the CDR3: TGTGCCAGCAGCGTAGGACAGGGCTTAAAGGCGGGAGGCTACACCTTC. The whole variable domain, remainder taken from reference TRBV9 and TRBJ1-2, is DSGVTQTPKHLITATGQRVTLRCSPRSGDLSVYWYQQSLDQGLQFLIQYYNGEERAKGNILERFSAQQFPDLHSELNLSSLELGDSALYFCASSVGQGLKAGGYTFGSGTRLTVV.

The chain recombines TRBV3-1 (or the pseudogene TRBV3-2) with TRBJ1-5; D unclear. V was pared by 5 bases and J by 6 bases, with 14 bases between. Germline values: CDR1 LGHDT, CDR2 YNNKEL (reference sequence). The CDR3 consists of 14 residues. The CDR3 DNA sequence: TGTGCCAGCAGCAACTTTGGACCGGGTCAGCCCCAGCATTTT. Its translation: CASSNFGPGQPQHF.

The CDR3 protein is CASSPGQKLGNTEAFF. CDR3 bases: TGTGCCAGCAGTCCGGGACAGAAGTTAGGGAACACTGAAGCTTTCTTT. The rearrangement links TRBV27 to TRBJ1-1, with TRBD1 identical over 7 bases. With V trimmed by 5 bases and J by 1 base, 10 bases remained unmatched. The germline V gene has CDR1 MNHEY and CDR2 SMNVEV (reference sequence). This CDR3 spans 16 amino acids.

The chain links TRBV4-3 to TRBJ1-2; a weak D match, TRBD1 (5 bases). V was shortened by 0 bases and J by 7 bases, with 12 bases between the two germline ends. Germline lookup yields CDR1 LGHNA and CDR2 YSLEER. CDR3 length: 14 amino acids. CDR3 region: CASSQDKGMGGYTF. The CDR3 DNA reads TGCGCCAGCAGCCAAGATAAGGGGATGGGTGGCTACACCTTC.

This chain uses TRBV7-8 with TRBJ2-7; TRBD1 agrees at 8 bases. CDR1 is SGHVS and CDR2 is FQNEAQ in the germline V gene. The CDR3 contains 14 residues. The V and J ends lost 1 base and 3 bases, in that order; junction bases with no gene match: 2. CDR3 DNA: TGTGCCAGCAGCTTAGGGACAGGGAACTACGAGCAGTACTTC. It specifies CASSLGTGNYEQYF.

CDR3 coding DNA: TGTGCCAGCAGGAGCGAGAACACTGAAGCTTTCTTT. Its translation: CASRSENTEAFF. The chain recombines TRBV27 with TRBJ1-1, with D unresolved. CDR3 size: 12 residues. Looked up from germline, CDR1 is MNHEY and CDR2 is SMNVEV (reference sequence). V lost 6 bases, J lost 1 base, and 6 bases lay in between.

This clone was counted only a few times. The chain recombines TRBV27 with TRBJ1-5, with D unclear. V shed 3 bases and J shed 0 bases, with 6 bases lying between them. There are 14 residues in the CDR3. Germline CDR1 reads MNHEY; CDR2 reads SMNVEV (reference sequence). The CDR3 sequence: CASSFGYSNQPQHF. CDR3 DNA sequence: TGTGCCAGCAGTTTCGGCTATAGCAATCAGCCCCAGCATTTT.

J is TRBJ2-1 and V is TRBV30; 7 nucleotides align to TRBD2. CDR1 and CDR2 (germline): GTSNPN, SVGIG (reference sequence). Trimming cost V 1 base and J 10 bases; bases outside gene matches: 7. There are 13 residues in the CDR3. CDR3 sequence (DNA): TGTGCCTGGAGTGGGGTAGCGGGTGAAGAGCAGTTCTTC. Its translation is CAWSGVAGEEQFF.